This is a list of T cell receptor beta chains from one sample in a study of T cell responses to AZD1222 COVID-19 vaccine. The method was immunoSEQ multiplex PCR; TCRdb's version includes in-frame clones alone and lacks a portion of them. Of 95,000 to 130,000 clones in the sample, about 91% were seen once. This sample comprised peripheral blood, obtained on day 0 of AZD1222 vaccination. The receptors originated from an adult in good health. Each CDR3 is given with its conserved first and last residue. A D gene is named only where the DNA matches it firmly. A row's size may be missing; if present it is once, few, many or a size class.

J gene	V gene	D gene	clone size	CDR3 protein	CDR3 DNA
TRBJ2-7	TRBV5-5	.	.	CASSLGQSRTYEQYF	TGTGCCAGCAGCTTGGGCCAGTCCAGAACCTACGAGCAGTACTTC
TRBJ2-1	TRBV7-9	TRBD2	.	CVSGTSGGRSYNEQFF	TGTGTCAGTGGTACTAGCGGGGGCAGGTCCTACAATGAGCAGTTCTTC
TRBJ1-5	TRBV5-5	TRBD1	.	CASSAGQGWEPQHF	TGTGCCAGCAGCGCGGGACAGGGATGGGAGCCCCAGCATTTT
TRBJ2-7	TRBV25-1	.	once	CASRENYEQYF	TGTGCCAGCAGGGAAAACTACGAGCAGTACTTC
TRBJ2-4	TRBV18	TRBD2	.	CASSPASGLAKNIQYF	TGTGCCAGCTCACCAGCTAGCGGCCTAGCCAAAAACATTCAGTACTTC
TRBJ1-2	TRBV5-4	.	.	CASSLGAGSGYTF	TGTGCCAGCAGCTTGGGGGCAGGGAGCGGCTACACCTTC
TRBJ2-7	TRBV19	.	medium-sized	CASGQYSYEQYF	TGTGCCAGCGGACAGTACTCCTACGAGCAGTACTTC
TRBJ1-1	TRBV30	TRBD1	.	CAWSDRGEAFF	TGTGCCTGGAGTGACAGGGGAGAAGCTTTCTTT
TRBJ2-3	TRBV27	.	.	CASSLGLSTDTQYF	TGTGCCAGCAGTTTAGGCCTAAGCACAGATACGCAGTATTTT
TRBJ1-6	TRBV9	.	.	CASSPREESPLHF	TGTGCCAGCAGCCCCAGAGAGGAATCACCCCTCCACTTT
TRBJ1-2	TRBV6-2/TRBV6-3	.	.	CASSDTYYGYTF	TGTGCCAGCAGTGATACGTACTATGGCTACACCTTC
TRBJ2-1	TRBV11-3	TRBD1	once	CASSATGTAYNEQFF	TGTGCCAGCAGCGCCACCGGGACAGCCTACAATGAGCAGTTCTTC
TRBJ2-7	TRBV30	.	.	CAWSQLGTGSVEQYF	TGTGCCTGGAGTCAGTTGGGGACTGGCTCGGTGGAGCAGTACTTC
TRBJ2-1	TRBV5-1	TRBD2	.	CASSSSGGSSYNEQFF	TGCGCCAGCAGCTCCTCGGGCGGGAGTTCCTACAATGAGCAGTTCTTC
TRBJ2-1	TRBV5-1	TRBD1	.	CASSGDRRTYNEQFF	TGCGCCAGCAGCGGGGACAGACGAACCTACAATGAGCAGTTCTTC
TRBJ2-1	TRBV14	TRBD2	.	CASSQGDPPKTGGNSYNEQFF	TGTGCCAGCAGCCAAGGCGATCCTCCCAAGACGGGGGGTAACTCCTACAATGAGCAGTTCTTC
TRBJ2-5	TRBV29-1	.	.	CSVGRDTEETQYF	TGCAGCGTGGGGAGGGACACAGAAGAGACCCAGTACTTC
TRBJ1-2	TRBV5-1	.	.	CASSPGGLSQGYTF	TGCGCCAGCAGTCCGGGAGGCCTTTCGCAGGGCTACACCTTC
TRBJ1-1	TRBV13	TRBD1	.	CASSLGAGTGGFLQAFF	TGTGCCAGCAGCTTAGGCGCCGGGACAGGGGGGTTTCTACAGGCTTTCTTT
TRBJ1-2	TRBV27	.	.	CASSHRREGTGYTF	TGTGCCAGCAGTCATAGAAGGGAGGGAACTGGCTACACCTTC
TRBJ1-2	TRBV11-3	TRBD1	few	CASSLTGGYGYTF	TGTGCCAGCAGCCTTACAGGGGGGTATGGCTACACCTTC
TRBJ1-6	TRBV6-5	.	.	CASSYGWDNSPLHF	TGTGCCAGCAGTTACGGGTGGGATAATTCACCCCTCCACTTT
TRBJ2-7	TRBV10-3	.	.	CAISGPFSAEQYF	TGTGCCATCAGTGGTCCCTTTTCAGCCGAGCAGTACTTC
TRBJ1-3	TRBV9	TRBD1	.	CASSADGQGGGNTIYF	TGTGCCAGCAGCGCCGACGGACAGGGGGGTGGAAACACCATATATTTT
TRBJ1-2	TRBV6-5	TRBD1	.	CASSPTGASYGYTF	TGTGCCAGCAGTCCTACAGGGGCTTCCTATGGCTACACCTTC
TRBJ2-6	TRBV7-2	TRBD1	few	CASSLAGRGRVGSGANVLTF	TGTGCCAGCAGCTTAGCGGGCAGGGGGCGCGTTGGATCTGGGGCCAACGTCCTGACTTTC
TRBJ2-7	TRBV7-8	TRBD1	.	CASSLAPQGREQYF	TGTGCCAGCAGCTTAGCCCCACAGGGGCGCGAGCAGTACTTC
TRBJ2-3	TRBV30	TRBD2	once	CAWRGLAGTDTQYF	TGTGCCTGGCGCGGACTAGCGGGGACAGATACGCAGTATTTT
TRBJ1-5	TRBV7-9	.	few	CASSLAVDQPQHF	TGTGCCAGCAGCTTGGCCGTCGATCAGCCCCAGCATTTT
TRBJ1-3	TRBV3-1/TRBV3-2	.	few	CASSQQPGGGGGNTIYF	TGTGCCAGCAGCCAACAACCCGGGGGAGGAGGTGGAAACACCATATATTTT
TRBJ2-5	TRBV7-3	TRBD1	.	CASSRDRDETQYF	TGTGCCAGCAGTCGGGACAGGGACGAGACCCAGTACTTC
TRBJ1-4	TRBV9	.	few	CASSVRGNGANEKLFF	TGTGCCAGCAGCGTGAGGGGTAATGGCGCTAATGAAAAACTGTTTTTT
TRBJ2-7	TRBV3-1/TRBV3-2	.	.	CASSQYSYEQYF	TGTGCCAGCAGCCAATACAGCTACGAGCAGTACTTC
TRBJ2-5	TRBV5-1	.	once	CASSLGLQETQYF	TGCGCCAGCAGCTTGGGCCTTCAAGAGACCCAGTACTTC
TRBJ2-2	TRBV24-1	TRBD2	.	CATSVGLAGGDGELFF	TGTGCCACCAGTGTTGGACTAGCGGGAGGTGACGGGGAGCTGTTTTTT
TRBJ2-1	TRBV9	.	.	CASSERAGGLGYNEQFF	TGTGCCAGCAGCGAGAGGGCAGGGGGGCTCGGCTACAATGAGCAGTTCTTC
TRBJ1-5	TRBV19	TRBD1	.	CASIPEAGGFNNQPQHF	TGTGCCAGTATTCCTGAGGCAGGGGGCTTTAACAATCAGCCCCAGCATTTT
TRBJ2-2	TRBV9	TRBD2	.	CASSVYSGPNTGELFF	TGTGCCAGCAGCGTATATAGCGGGCCTAACACCGGGGAGCTGTTTTTT
TRBJ2-5	TRBV14	.	.	CASSHGAQETQYF	TGTGCCAGCAGCCACGGAGCCCAAGAGACCCAGTACTTC
TRBJ2-4	TRBV6-1	TRBD1	.	CASSERGTGGSVSKNIQYF	TGTGCCAGCAGTGAAAGGGGCACAGGGGGGAGTGTTTCGAAAAACATTCAGTACTTC
TRBJ1-2	TRBV30	TRBD1	.	CAWSSYRGSYTF	TGTGCCTGGAGCTCTTACAGGGGTAGCTACACCTTC
TRBJ1-1	TRBV7-3	TRBD1	.	CASSLDRASEAFF	TGTGCCAGCAGCTTGGACAGGGCTTCTGAAGCTTTCTTT
TRBJ1-1	TRBV28	.	.	CASSLTGLNTEAFF	TGTGCCAGCAGTTTAACAGGCCTGAACACTGAAGCTTTCTTT
TRBJ1-5	TRBV19	TRBD1	.	CASSSYRGANQPQHF	TGTGCCAGTAGTAGTTACAGGGGAGCAAATCAGCCCCAGCATTTT
TRBJ1-6	TRBV19	.	.	CASSMIYNSPLHF	TGTGCCAGTAGTATGATCTATAATTCACCCCTCCACTTT
TRBJ2-6	TRBV24-1	.	.	CATSDRGGAGANVLTF	TGTGCCACCAGTGATAGGGGGGGCGCTGGGGCCAACGTCCTGACTTTC
TRBJ2-2	TRBV5-4	.	.	CASSLYTGELFF	TGTGCCAGCAGCCTGTACACCGGGGAGCTGTTTTTT
TRBJ1-5	TRBV18	TRBD1	.	CASSEGTGGFQPQHF	TGTGCCAGCTCCGAAGGGACAGGGGGCTTCCAGCCCCAGCATTTT
TRBJ2-5	TRBV7-3	.	.	CASSPGQTETQYF	TGTGCCAGCAGCCCTGGACAGACCGAGACCCAGTACTTC
TRBJ2-7	TRBV19	TRBD1	.	CACCVGTGGFYEQYF	TGTGCCTGTTGTGTGGGGACAGGGGGCTTCTACGAGCAGTACTTC